Listed below are T cell receptor beta chains from one sample, sequenced in a study of Graves' ophthalmopathy and Graves' hyperthyroidism. TCRdb processed the multiplex PCR reads anew with MiXCR; each CDR3 protein has one entry. There are 600,000 to 950,000 distinct CDR3 sequences in the sample; 35% to 50% occur only once, and approximately 46% lies in the top ten. Sequencing was performed on peripheral blood. The receptors here all came from an adult man with Graves' ophthalmopathy. Each CDR3 is given with its conserved first and last residue. D genes are given only for firm matches. The size entry is marked missing in some rows and otherwise reads once, few, many or a size class.

size: few; V: TRBV9; D: TRBD1; J: TRBJ1-5; length: 13; DNA: TGTGCCAGCGGACAGGGGACCAATCAGCCCCAGCATTTT; CDR3: CASGQGTNQPQHF
size: few; V: TRBV2; D: TRBD2; J: TRBJ2-7; length: 18; DNA: TGTGCCAGCAGTTCGTACACCGGGACTAGCGGGATCGTGTACGAGCAGTACTTC; CDR3: CASSSYTGTSGIVYEQYF
size: few; V: TRBV7-9; D: -; J: TRBJ2-2; length: 15; DNA: TGTGCCAGCAGCGCGCCTCTAAAGGGGGCCGGGGAGCTGTTTTTT; CDR3: CASSAPLKGAGELFF
size: once; V: TRBV7-6; D: TRBD1; J: TRBJ1-5; length: 15; DNA: TGTGCCAGCAGCCCCACGGGACAGTTCCAAGAGACCCAGCATTTT; CDR3: CASSPTGQFQETQHF
size: -; V: TRBV29-1; D: -; J: TRBJ2-7; length: 12; DNA: TGCAGTGCAGAAAGGGACTCCTACGAGCAGTACTTC; CDR3: CSAERDSYEQYF
size: -; V: TRBV7-9; D: -; J: TRBJ1-1; length: 15; DNA: TGTGCCAGCAGCCCCCGGCTCACAGCCTTCACTGAAGCTTTCTTT; CDR3: CASSPRLTAFTEAFF
size: once; V: TRBV2; D: -; J: TRBJ1-5; length: 17; DNA: TGTGCCATCAGTGAATCTGGGACGGGCCTTAGCAATCAGCCCCAGCATTTT; CDR3: CAISESGTGLSNQPQHF
size: -; V: TRBV6-5; D: TRBD1; J: TRBJ1-3; length: 13; DNA: TGTGCCAGCAGAGACAGGGATAGAAACACCATATATTTT; CDR3: CASRDRDRNTIYF
size: many; V: TRBV29-1; D: -; J: TRBJ2-7; length: 12; DNA: TGCAGCGTGATGCGGTCCTCCTACGAGCAGTACTTC; CDR3: CSVMRSSYEQYF
size: -; V: TRBV7-9; D: -; J: TRBJ2-7; length: 15; DNA: TGTGCCAGCAGCTCACAGGGGGTACTAGCGGGTGAGCAGTACTTC; CDR3: CASSSQGVLAGEQYF
size: many; V: TRBV9; D: -; J: TRBJ2-2; length: 12; DNA: TGTGCCAGCAGCGAGTACACCGGGGAGCTGTTTTTT; CDR3: CASSEYTGELFF
size: -; V: TRBV2; D: -; J: TRBJ2-7; length: 14; DNA: TGTGCCAGCACCCCGGGGGACAGACCCTACGAGCAGTACTTC; CDR3: CASTPGDRPYEQYF
size: few; V: TRBV9; D: -; J: TRBJ2-5; length: 16; DNA: TGTGCCAGCAGCCCTCGTGGGGGAGAGTTTGAAGAGACCCAGTACTTC; CDR3: CASSPRGGEFEETQYF
size: -; V: TRBV12-3/TRBV12-4; D: -; J: TRBJ1-2; length: 16; DNA: TGTGCCAGCACTCTCTTGGGTGGGCAGGGGAACTATGGCTACACCTTC; CDR3: CASTLLGGQGNYGYTF
size: -; V: TRBV10-3; D: -; J: TRBJ2-5; length: 13; DNA: TGTGCCATCAGTGTGGCAAGGGAAGAGACCCAGTACTTC; CDR3: CAISVAREETQYF